The 23 T cell receptor beta chains below were found in one sample sequenced in a study of blood T cell repertoires in COVID-19. Method: immunoSEQ multiplex PCR; TCRdb's copy keeps in-frame clones and lacks some. The sample yields tens of thousands of clones, roughly 89% seen once. The specimen was peripheral blood. The receptors here all came from a man aged 25 to 40 with acute or convalescent COVID-19.

This clone was counted between two and nine times. CDR3 DNA sequence: TGTGCCAGCAGCCAAGACAGGGAAGGGCGCTGGGGGACCCAGTACTTC. Its translation: CASSQDREGRWGTQYF. V is TRBV7-7 and J is TRBJ2-5, with 7 bases identical to TRBD1. The CDR3 covers 16 residues. V lost 5 bases and J lost 7; bases outside the gene matches: 16. Germline loops: CDR1 SSHAT, CDR2 FNYEAQ (reference sequence).

The chain combines TRBV10-2 with TRBJ2-7, with 7 bases that match TRBD2. The junction had 4 bases not matched to a gene; V was cut back by 4 bases and J by 7 bases. Per the germline V gene, CDR1 is WSHSY and CDR2 is SAAADI. This CDR3 comprises 12 residues. CDR3 nucleotides: TGCGCCAGCAGTGGAGGGCGGGGGGAGCAGTACTTC. Residues: CASSGGRGEQYF.

The V and J genes are TRBV7-2 and TRBJ2-3, with 8 bases that match TRBD2. CDR1 is SGHTA and CDR2 is FQGNSA in the germline V gene. J lost 4 bases, V lost 5 bases, and 5 bases had no gene match. The CDR3 runs to 14 residues. The CDR3 DNA follows: TGTGCCAGCAGCCTGGGACTAGTATCAGATACGCAGTATTTT. Encoded protein: CASSLGLVSDTQYF.

This chain links TRBV6-2 or TRBV6-3 with TRBJ2-1; 9 bases map to TRBD2. CDR1 and CDR2 (germline): MNHEY, SVGEGT. This CDR3 is 18 amino acids long. V dropped 6 bases and J dropped 8; count of bases not matched to a gene: 20. CDR3 region: CASSRDLGGTSMQDEQFF. DNA for the CDR3: TGTGCCAGCAGCCGAGACCTTGGGGGGACTAGCATGCAGGATGAGCAGTTCTTC.

V and J are TRBV27 and TRBJ2-1, with D possibly being TRBD2 (6 bases). The germline V gene encodes CDR1 MNHEY and CDR2 SMNVEV (reference sequence). The V and J ends lost 3 bases and 0 bases respectively, with 21 bases between them. The CDR3 spans 19 residues. In DNA, the CDR3 is TGTGCCAGCAGTTTCCCCGGGAGAGAACCTATCTTCTCCTACAATGAGCAGTTCTTC. Encoded protein: CASSFPGREPIFSYNEQFF.

V and J are TRBV19 and TRBJ2-1; 10 bases line up with TRBD2. The V and J ends lost 5 bases and 5 bases, in that order; junction bases with no gene match: 9. Germline CDR1 reads LNHDA; CDR2 reads SQIVND (reference sequence). The CDR3 covers 16 residues. The chain's CDR3 is CASSFLAGDRDNEQFF. The CDR3 coding sequence is TGTGCCAGTAGTTTCCTAGCGGGAGATCGTGACAATGAGCAGTTCTTC. The entire variable domain, with the rest obtained from reference TRBV19 and TRBJ2-1, is as follows: DGGITQSPKYLFRKEGQNVTLSCEQNLNHDAMYWYRQDPGQGLRLIYYSQIVNDFQKGDIAEGYSVSREKKESFPLTVTSAQKNPTAFYLCASSFLAGDRDNEQFFGPGTRLTVL.

The chain has TRBV28 and TRBJ1-2; D unclear. The CDR3 has 11 amino acids. Germline CDR1 and CDR2: MDHEN and SYDVKM. V lost 4 bases and J lost 8, with 8 bases in between. The CDR3 loop reads CASSWFSGYTF. DNA for the CDR3: TGTGCCAGCAGTTGGTTTAGCGGCTACACCTTC.

V and J are TRBV6-5 and TRBJ2-7, with D maybe TRBD1 (6 bases). V was shortened by 8 bases and J by 2 bases, with 16 bases between the two germline ends. Germline values: CDR1 MNHEY, CDR2 SVGAGI. The length of the CDR3 is 14 residues. DNA for the CDR3: TGTGCCAGCCACGCCGTGGGGGCCGCCTACGAGCAGTACTTC. It yields the protein CASHAVGAAYEQYF.

This CDR3 is CSVEYLLAGASNEQFF. Written as DNA, the CDR3 is TGCAGCGTTGAATACTTACTAGCGGGAGCTTCCAATGAGCAGTTCTTC. The chain has TRBV29-1 and TRBJ2-1, with 11 bases matching TRBD2. Germline assignment: CDR1 SQVTM and CDR2 ANQGSEA. This CDR3 is 16 amino acids long. V lost 2 bases to trimming and J lost 6 bases; unmatched junction nucleotides: 9.

The chain combines TRBV28 with TRBJ2-1, with TRBD2 matching over 10 bases. This CDR3 contains 16 residues. After removal of 5 bases from V and 6 bases from J, the junction contained 10 bases not matched to a gene. Germline CDR1 reads MDHEN; CDR2 reads SYDVKM. The CDR3 DNA is TGTGCCAGCAGTGCCTCCGGGACTAGCGCCACCAATGAGCAGTTCTTC. Protein sequence: CASSASGTSATNEQFF.

The chain couples TRBV7-2 to TRBJ1-2, with D tentatively TRBD1 (6 bases). There are 13 residues in the CDR3. V lost 5 bases and J 5 bases, leaving 12 bases between the germline ends. CDR1 is SGHTA and CDR2 is FQGNSA in the germline V gene. The CDR3 spells CASSDYQGYGYTF. The CDR3 DNA is TGTGCCAGCAGCGACTATCAGGGGTATGGCTACACCTTC.

V gene TRBV4-3 combines with J gene TRBJ1-1; D not resolved. CDR1 and CDR2 from the germline V gene are LGHNA and YSLEER. The CDR3 length is 15 residues. V lost 0 bases and J lost 1, with 9 bases in between. The CDR3: CASSQDYGRNTEAFF. Here the CDR3 DNA reads TGCGCCAGCAGCCAAGATTACGGGAGGAACACTGAAGCTTTCTTT.

In its sample, this clone was seen once. The gene calls are TRBV9 and TRBJ2-5; 10 bases fit TRBD1. The V gene's germline CDR1 is SGDLS and CDR2 YYNGEE. After removal of 6 bases from V and 4 bases from J, the junction contained 9 bases not matched to a gene. The CDR3 has 15 amino acids. CDR3 residues: CASTPGQGSGETQYF. CDR3 sequence (DNA): TGTGCCAGCACCCCGGGACAGGGGTCTGGAGAGACCCAGTACTTC.

The rearrangement joins TRBV24-1 to TRBJ1-5, with D possibly being TRBD1 (5 bases). Germline V lookup: CDR1 KGHDR, CDR2 SFDVKD. V lost 6 bases, J lost 1 base, and 9 bases lay in between. The CDR3 runs 14 residues. Here the CDR3 DNA reads TGTGCCACCAGTTTTGCAGGGAGCAATCAGCCCCAGCATTTT. Residues: CATSFAGSNQPQHF.

This chain connects TRBV19 to TRBJ2-4; the D gene is possibly TRBD1 (7 bases). CDR1 and CDR2 (germline): LNHDA, SQIVND (reference sequence). The CDR3 covers 15 residues. With 1 base removed from V and 7 bases from J, the gap between germline ends came to 14 bases. In DNA form, the CDR3 reads TGTGCCAGTAGTATAGCTGGGGCAGGGGGGAACATTCAGTACTTC. It codes for CASSIAGAGGNIQYF.

CDR3 sequence: CASSGGTRDEQFF. CDR3 DNA sequence: TGTGCCAGCAGTGGAGGGACTAGAGATGAGCAGTTCTTC. This chain links TRBV2 with TRBJ2-1; TRBD2 matches at 8 bases. The V and J ends lost 4 bases and 8 bases, in that order; junction bases with no gene match: 4. The CDR3 is 13 residues long. Germline assignment: CDR1 SNHLY and CDR2 FYNNEI.

J is TRBJ1-5 and V is TRBV10-1; 12 bases are a match to TRBD1. The trim removed 8 bases at V and 5 bases at J, leaving 16 bases unmatched. The CDR3 is 18 residues long. Germline assignment: CDR1 WNHNN and CDR2 SYGVQD (reference sequence). This chain's CDR3 is CASEHSRDRGRAYQPQHF. The CDR3 DNA follows: TGCGCCAGCGAACACTCCCGGGACAGGGGGCGAGCCTATCAGCCCCAGCATTTT.

V usage is TRBV6-5 and J usage is TRBJ1-5; no firm D call. Germline CDR1 is MNHEY and CDR2 is SVGAGI. Trimming took off 2 bases at V and 9 bases at J, with 11 bases between the two ends. The CDR3 sequence is 13 residues long. CDR3 in amino acids: CASSYAGVSPQHF. The CDR3 region has the DNA TGTGCCAGCAGTTACGCGGGAGTGTCGCCCCAGCATTTT.

The rearrangement uses TRBV5-1 and TRBJ2-6, with D maybe TRBD2 (5 bases). V dropped 4 bases and J dropped 2 bases, with 16 bases sitting between them. This CDR3 spans 17 amino acids. Germline V gives CDR1 SGHRS, CDR2 YFSETQ. DNA of the CDR3: TGCGCCAGCAGCCATCTTGGGAGTACGACTGGGGCCAACGTCCTGACTTTC. This codes for CASSHLGSTTGANVLTF. Supplemented by reference TRBV5-1 and TRBJ2-6, the full variable domain reads KAGVTQTPRYLIKTRGQQVTLSCSPISGHRSVSWYQQTPGQGLQFLFEYFSETQRNKGNFPGRFSGRQFSNSRSEMNVSTLELGDSALYLCASSHLGSTTGANVLTFGAGSRLTVL.

This clone has a single count. The J gene is TRBJ1-4, the V gene TRBV5-8; the D is unclear. Germline CDR1 is SGHTS and CDR2 is YDEGEE. V was trimmed by 3 bases and J by 13 bases, leaving 16 bases between them. The CDR3 spans 13 residues. The CDR3 DNA is TGTGCCAGCAGCTCCGAGGTTAGGGAGGGACTGTTTTTT. It specifies CASSSEVREGLFF. The variable domain in full, with the rest retrieved from reference TRBV5-8 and TRBJ1-4, is EAGVTQSPTHLIKTRGQQATLRCSPISGHTSVYWYQQALGLGLQFLLWYDEGEERNRGNFPPRFSGRQFPNYSSELNVNALELEDSALYLCASSSEVREGLFFGSGTQLSVL.

V usage is TRBV15 and J usage is TRBJ2-2, with 7 bases aligning to TRBD2. V dropped 8 bases and J dropped 4; count of bases not matched to a gene: 7. Germline V gene sequence: CDR1 LNHNV, CDR2 YYDKDF (reference sequence). This CDR3 is 14 amino acids long. CDR3 in DNA: TGTGCCACCCTCGGGGGAGGGATCACCGGGGAGCTGTTTTTT. This codes for CATLGGGITGELFF.

V is TRBV21-1 and J is TRBJ2-1; TRBD2, as called in the table, went unchecked against the DNA. TRBV21-1 is marked as a pseudogene. The CDR3 consists of 18 residues. CDR3 in amino acids: CASSFGALLAGGINEQFF. The DNA of the CDR3 is TGTGCCAGCAGCTTTGGGGCCTTACTAGCGGGGGGAATCAATGAGCAGTTCTTC.

The gene calls are TRBV27 and TRBJ1-4; maybe TRBD1 (5 bases). CDR3 length: 15 amino acids. Trimming pared 5 bases from V and 4 bases from J, leaving 14 bases between. Germline CDR1 reads MNHEY; CDR2 reads SMNVEV (reference sequence). In nucleotides, the CDR3 is TGTGCCAGCAGTCGGGACGGAGGGGATAATGAAAAACTGTTTTTT. Amino acid sequence: CASSRDGGDNEKLFF.